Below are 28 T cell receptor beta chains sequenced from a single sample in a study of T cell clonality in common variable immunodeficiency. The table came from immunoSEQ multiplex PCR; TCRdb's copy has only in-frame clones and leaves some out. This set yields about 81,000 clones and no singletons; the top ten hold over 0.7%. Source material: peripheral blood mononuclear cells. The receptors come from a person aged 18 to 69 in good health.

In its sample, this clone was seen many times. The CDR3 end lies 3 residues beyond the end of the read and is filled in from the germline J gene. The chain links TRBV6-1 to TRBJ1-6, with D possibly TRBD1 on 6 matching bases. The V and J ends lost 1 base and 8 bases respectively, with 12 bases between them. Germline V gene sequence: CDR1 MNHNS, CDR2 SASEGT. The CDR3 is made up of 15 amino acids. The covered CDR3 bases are TGTGCCAGCAGTGAAGAGGACAGCACCTATTCACCC. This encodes CASSEEDSTYSP. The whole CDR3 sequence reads CASSEEDSTYSPLHF.

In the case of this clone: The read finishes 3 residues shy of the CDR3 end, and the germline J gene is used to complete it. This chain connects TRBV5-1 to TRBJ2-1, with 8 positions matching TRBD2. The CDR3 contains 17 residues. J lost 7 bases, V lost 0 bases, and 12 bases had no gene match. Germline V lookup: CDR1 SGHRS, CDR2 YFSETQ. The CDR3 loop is CASSLDVGGRLSNEQFF. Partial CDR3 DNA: TGCGCCAGCAGCTTGGACGTTGGCGGGAGGCTAAGTAATGAG.

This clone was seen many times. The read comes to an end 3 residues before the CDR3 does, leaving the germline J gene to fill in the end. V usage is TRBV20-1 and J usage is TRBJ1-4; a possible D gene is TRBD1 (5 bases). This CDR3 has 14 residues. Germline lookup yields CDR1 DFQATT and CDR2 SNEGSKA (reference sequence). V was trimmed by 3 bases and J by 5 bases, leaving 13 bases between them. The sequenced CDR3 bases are TGCAGTGCTAGGTTACGGAGGGGCAATGAAAAA. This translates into CSARLRRGNEK. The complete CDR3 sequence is CSARLRRGNEKLFF.

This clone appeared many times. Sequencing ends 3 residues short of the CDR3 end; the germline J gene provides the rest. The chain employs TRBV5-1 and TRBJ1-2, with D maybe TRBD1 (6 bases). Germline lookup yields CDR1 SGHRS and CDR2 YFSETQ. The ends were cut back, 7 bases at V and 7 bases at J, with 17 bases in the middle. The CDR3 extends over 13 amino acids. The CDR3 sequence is CASGQGPEGGYTF. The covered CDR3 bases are TGCGCCAGCGGCCAGGGGCCAGAGGGTGGC.

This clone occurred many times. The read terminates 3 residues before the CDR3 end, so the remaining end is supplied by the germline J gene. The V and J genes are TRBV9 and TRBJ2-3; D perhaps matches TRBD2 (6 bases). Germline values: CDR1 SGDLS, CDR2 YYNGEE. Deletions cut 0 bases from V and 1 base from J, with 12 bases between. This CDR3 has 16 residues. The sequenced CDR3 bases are TGTGCCAGCAGCGTAGACGGGACTCCAGGCACAGATACG. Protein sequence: CASSVDGTPGTDT. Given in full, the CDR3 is CASSVDGTPGTDTQYF.

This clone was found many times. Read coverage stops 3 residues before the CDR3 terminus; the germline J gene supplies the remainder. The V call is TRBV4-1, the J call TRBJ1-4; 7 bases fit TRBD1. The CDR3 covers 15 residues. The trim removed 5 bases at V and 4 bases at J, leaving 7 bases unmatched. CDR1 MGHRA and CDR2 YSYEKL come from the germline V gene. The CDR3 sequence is CASSGWDSGNEKLFF. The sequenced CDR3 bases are TGCGCCAGCAGCGGCTGGGACAGTGGTAATGAAAAA.

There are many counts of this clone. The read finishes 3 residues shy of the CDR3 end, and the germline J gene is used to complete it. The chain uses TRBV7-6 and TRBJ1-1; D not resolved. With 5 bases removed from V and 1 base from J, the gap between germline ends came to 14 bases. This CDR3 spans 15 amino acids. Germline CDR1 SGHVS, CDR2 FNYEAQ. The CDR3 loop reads CASSQISGRNTEAFF. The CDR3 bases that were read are TGTGCCAGCAGCCAAATCAGCGGGAGGAACACTGAA.

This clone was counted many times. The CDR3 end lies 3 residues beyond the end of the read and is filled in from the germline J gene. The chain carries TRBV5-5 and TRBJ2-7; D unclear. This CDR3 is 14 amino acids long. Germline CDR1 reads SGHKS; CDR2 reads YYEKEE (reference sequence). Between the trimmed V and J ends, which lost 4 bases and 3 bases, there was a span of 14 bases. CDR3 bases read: TGTGCCAGCAGCACCCCAGGCATTATCTACGAG. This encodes CASSTPGIIYE. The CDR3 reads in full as CASSTPGIIYEQYF. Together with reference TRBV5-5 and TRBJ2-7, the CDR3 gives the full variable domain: DAGVTQSPTHLIKTRGQQVTLRCSPISGHKSVSWYQQVLGQGPQFIFQYYEKEERGRGNFPDRFSARQFPNYSSELNVNALLLGDSALYLCASSTPGIIYEQYFGPGTRLTVT.

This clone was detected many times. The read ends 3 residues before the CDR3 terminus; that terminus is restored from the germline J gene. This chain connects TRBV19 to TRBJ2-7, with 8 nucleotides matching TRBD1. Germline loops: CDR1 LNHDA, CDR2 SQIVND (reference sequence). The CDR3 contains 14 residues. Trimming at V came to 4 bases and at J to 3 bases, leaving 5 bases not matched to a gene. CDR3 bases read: TGTGCCAGTAGTAGACAGGGGAATAACTACGAG. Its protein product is CASSRQGNNYE. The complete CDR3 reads CASSRQGNNYEQYF.

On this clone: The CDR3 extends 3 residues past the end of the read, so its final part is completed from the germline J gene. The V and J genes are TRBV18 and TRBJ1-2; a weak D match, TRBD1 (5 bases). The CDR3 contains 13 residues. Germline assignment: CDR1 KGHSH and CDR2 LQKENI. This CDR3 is CASSPQRDFDYTF. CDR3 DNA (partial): TGTGCCAGCTCACCTCAGCGGGACTTCGAC.

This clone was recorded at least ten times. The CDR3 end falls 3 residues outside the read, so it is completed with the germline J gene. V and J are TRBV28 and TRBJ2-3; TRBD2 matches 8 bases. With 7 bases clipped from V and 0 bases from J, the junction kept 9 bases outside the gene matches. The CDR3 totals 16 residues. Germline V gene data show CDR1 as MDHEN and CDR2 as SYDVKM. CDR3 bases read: TGTGCCAGCACGCCTCCGGGACTAGAGAGCACAGATACG. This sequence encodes CASTPPGLESTDT. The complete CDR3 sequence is CASTPPGLESTDTQYF.

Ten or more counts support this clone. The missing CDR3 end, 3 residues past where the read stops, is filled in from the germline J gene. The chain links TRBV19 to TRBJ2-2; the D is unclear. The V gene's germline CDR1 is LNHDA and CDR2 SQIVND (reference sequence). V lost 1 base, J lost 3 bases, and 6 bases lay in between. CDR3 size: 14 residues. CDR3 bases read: TGTGCCAGTAGTATAGGAGGCTACACCGGGGAG. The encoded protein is CASSIGGYTGE. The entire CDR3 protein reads CASSIGGYTGELFF.

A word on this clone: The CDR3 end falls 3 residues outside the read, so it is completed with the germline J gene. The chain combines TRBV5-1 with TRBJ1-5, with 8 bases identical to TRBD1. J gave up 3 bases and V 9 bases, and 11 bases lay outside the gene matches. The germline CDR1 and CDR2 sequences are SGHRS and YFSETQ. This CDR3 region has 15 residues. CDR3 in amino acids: CATQIEQGVNQPQHF. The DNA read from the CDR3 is TGCGCCACCCAGATTGAACAGGGGGTCAATCAGCCC.

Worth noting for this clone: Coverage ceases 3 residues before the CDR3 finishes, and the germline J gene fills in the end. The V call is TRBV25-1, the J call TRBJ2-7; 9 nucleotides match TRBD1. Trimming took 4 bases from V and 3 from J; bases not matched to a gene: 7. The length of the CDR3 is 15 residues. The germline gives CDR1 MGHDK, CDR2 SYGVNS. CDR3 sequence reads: CASSVAGTGLYEQYF. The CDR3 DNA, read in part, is TGTGCCAGCAGTGTAGCCGGGACAGGGCTCTACGAG.

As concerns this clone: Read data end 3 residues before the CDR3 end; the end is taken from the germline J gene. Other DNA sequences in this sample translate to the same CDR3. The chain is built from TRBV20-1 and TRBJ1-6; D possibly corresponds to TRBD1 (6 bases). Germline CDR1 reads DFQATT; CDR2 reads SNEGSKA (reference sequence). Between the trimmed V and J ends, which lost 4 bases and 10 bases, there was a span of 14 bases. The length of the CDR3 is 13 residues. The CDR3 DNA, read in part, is TGCAGTGCTATTGGGGCGGGGGGCTCACCC. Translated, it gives CSAIGAGGSP. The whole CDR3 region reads CSAIGAGGSPLHF.

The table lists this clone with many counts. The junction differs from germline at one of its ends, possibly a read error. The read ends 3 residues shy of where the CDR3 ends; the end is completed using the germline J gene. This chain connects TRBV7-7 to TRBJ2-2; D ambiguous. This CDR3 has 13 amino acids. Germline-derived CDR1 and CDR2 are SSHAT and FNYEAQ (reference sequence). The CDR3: CASSITYTGELFF. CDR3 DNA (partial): TGTGCTAGCAGCATCACATACACCGGGGAG.

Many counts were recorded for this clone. CDR3 bases read: TGCGCCCGGCCAGCGGGAGCTGAAGATACG. Its translation is CARPAGAEDT. In full, the CDR3 is CARPAGAEDTQYF. The chain couples TRBV20-1 to TRBJ2-3; 8 nucleotides match TRBD2. The read ends 3 residues before the CDR3 terminus; that terminus is restored from the germline J gene. This CDR3 spans 13 amino acids. The germline V gene has CDR1 DFQATT and CDR2 SNEGSKA (reference sequence).

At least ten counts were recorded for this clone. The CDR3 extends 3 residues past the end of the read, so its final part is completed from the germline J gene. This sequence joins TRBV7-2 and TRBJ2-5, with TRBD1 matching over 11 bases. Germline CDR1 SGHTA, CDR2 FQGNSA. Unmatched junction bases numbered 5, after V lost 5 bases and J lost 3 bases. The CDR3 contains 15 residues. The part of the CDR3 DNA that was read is TGTGCCAGCAGCCTGGACAGGGGGCGCAAAGAGACC. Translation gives CASSLDRGRKET. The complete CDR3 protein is CASSLDRGRKETQYF.

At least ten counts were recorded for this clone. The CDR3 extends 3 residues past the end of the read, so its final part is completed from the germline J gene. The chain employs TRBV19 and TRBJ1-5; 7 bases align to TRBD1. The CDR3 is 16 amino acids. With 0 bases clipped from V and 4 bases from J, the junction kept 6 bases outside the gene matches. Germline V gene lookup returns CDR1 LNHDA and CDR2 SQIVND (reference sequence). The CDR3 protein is CASSIDRGQPNQPQHF. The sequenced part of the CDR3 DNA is TGTGCCAGTAGTATAGATCGGGGACAGCCGAATCAGCCC.

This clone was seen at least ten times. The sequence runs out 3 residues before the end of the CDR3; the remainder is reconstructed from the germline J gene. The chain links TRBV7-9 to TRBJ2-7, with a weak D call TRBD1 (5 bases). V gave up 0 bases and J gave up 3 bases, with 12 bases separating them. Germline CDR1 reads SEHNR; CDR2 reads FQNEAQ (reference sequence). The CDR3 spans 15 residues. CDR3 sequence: CASSLADSLNYEQYF. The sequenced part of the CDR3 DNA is TGTGCCAGCAGCTTAGCAGACAGTCTCAACTACGAG.

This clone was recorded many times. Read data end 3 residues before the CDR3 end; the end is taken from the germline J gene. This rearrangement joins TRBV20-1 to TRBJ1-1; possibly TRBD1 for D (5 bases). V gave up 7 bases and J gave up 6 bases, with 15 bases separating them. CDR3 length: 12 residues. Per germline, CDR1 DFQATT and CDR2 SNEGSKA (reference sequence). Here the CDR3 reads CSVREGLSEAFF. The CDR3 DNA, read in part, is TGCAGTGTAAGGGAGGGGTTGTCTGAA.

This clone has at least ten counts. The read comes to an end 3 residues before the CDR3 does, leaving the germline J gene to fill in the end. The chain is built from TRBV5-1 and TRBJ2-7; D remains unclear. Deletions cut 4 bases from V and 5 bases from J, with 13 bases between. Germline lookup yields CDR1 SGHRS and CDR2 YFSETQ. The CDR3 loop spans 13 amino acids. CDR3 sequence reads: CASSPGSLHEQYF. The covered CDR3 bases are TGCGCCAGCAGCCCCGGTAGCCTCCACGAG.

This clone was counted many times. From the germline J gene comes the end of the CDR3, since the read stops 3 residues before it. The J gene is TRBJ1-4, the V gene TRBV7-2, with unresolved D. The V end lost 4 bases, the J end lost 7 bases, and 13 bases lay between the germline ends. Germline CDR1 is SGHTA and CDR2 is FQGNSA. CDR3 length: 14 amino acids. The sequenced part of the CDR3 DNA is TGTGCCAGCAGCTCCCGTCTGGAGGGTGAAAAA. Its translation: CASSSRLEGEK. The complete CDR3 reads CASSSRLEGEKLFF.

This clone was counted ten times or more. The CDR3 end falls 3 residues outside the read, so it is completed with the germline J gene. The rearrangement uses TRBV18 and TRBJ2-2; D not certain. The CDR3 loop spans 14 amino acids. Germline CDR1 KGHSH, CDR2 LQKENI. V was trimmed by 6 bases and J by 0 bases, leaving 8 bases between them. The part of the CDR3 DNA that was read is TGTGCCAGCTCCCTGGCCTCGAACACCGGGGAG. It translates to CASSLASNTGE. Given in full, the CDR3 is CASSLASNTGELFF.

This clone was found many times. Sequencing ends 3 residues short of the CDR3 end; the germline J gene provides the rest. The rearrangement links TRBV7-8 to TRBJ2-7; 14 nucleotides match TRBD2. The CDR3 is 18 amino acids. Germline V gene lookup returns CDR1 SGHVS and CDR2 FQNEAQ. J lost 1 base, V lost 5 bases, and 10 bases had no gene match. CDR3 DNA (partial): TGTGCCAGCAGCGCTGCGGGACTAGCGGGAGCGGCATCCTACGAG. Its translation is CASSAAGLAGAASYE. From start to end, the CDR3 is CASSAAGLAGAASYEQYF.

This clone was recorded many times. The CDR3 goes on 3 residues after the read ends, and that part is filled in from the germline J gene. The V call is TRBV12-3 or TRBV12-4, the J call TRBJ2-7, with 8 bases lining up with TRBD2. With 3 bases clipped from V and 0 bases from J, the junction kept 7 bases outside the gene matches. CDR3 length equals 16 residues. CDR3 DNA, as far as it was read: TGTGCCAGCAGTTTCGTTCCGGGAGGGGGCTCCTACGAG. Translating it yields CASSFVPGGGSYE. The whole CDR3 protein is CASSFVPGGGSYEQYF.

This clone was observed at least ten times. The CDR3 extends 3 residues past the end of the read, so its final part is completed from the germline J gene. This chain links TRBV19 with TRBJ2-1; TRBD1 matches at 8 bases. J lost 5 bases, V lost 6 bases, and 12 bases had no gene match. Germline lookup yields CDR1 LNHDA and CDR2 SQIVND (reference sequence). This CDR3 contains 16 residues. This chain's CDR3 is CASRGTGKGADNEQFF. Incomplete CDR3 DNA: TGTGCCAGTAGGGGGACAGGCAAAGGAGCAGACAATGAG.

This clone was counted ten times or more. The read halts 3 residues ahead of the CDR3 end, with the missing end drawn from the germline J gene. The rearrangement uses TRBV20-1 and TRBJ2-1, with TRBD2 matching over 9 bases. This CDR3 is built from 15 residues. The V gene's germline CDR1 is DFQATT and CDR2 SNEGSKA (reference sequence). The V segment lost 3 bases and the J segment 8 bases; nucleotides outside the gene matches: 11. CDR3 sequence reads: CSASMSPSGTYEQFF. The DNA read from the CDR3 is TGCAGTGCTAGTATGTCTCCTAGCGGGACCTATGAG.